These 8 T cell receptor beta chains originate from one sample sequenced in a study of cytomegalovirus exposure and HLA in healthy donors. Primers: 60 Vbeta forward and 13 Jbeta reverse. Measured with immunoSEQ multiplex PCR; TCRdb has only the in-frame clones, and not every one. Here the sample table reports about 34,000 clones. The sample comprised PBMCs. The origin of the receptors is a woman in her 40s in good health and CMV-seropositive.

The gene calls are TRBV5-6 and TRBJ2-1; D is possibly TRBD2 (6 bases). The CDR3 is 15 residues long. V gave up 0 bases and J gave up 9 bases, with 16 bases separating them. From germline, CDR1 is SGHDT and CDR2 YYEEEE. The CDR3 protein is CASSLGGAGFGEQFF. The CDR3, as DNA: TGTGCCAGCAGCTTGGGGGGCGCGGGGTTCGGTGAGCAGTTCTTC.

The chain recombines TRBV7-2 with TRBJ2-7, with D perhaps TRBD1 (7 bases). Trimming shortened V by 5 bases and J by 1 base, and 27 bases separated the two germline ends. Germline V gene sequence: CDR1 SGHTA, CDR2 FQGNSA. This CDR3 region has 19 residues. CDR3 sequence reads: CASSPVITGEAVKSYEQYF. CDR3 sequence (DNA): TGTGCCAGCAGCCCAGTCATCACAGGGGAGGCGGTTAAGTCCTACGAGCAGTACTTC.

The chain carries TRBV11-2 and TRBJ2-7; 10 bases line up with TRBD1. The trim removed 2 bases at V and 9 bases at J, leaving 7 bases unmatched. This CDR3 is built from 14 residues. Germline CDR1 SGHAT, CDR2 FQNNGV. Written as DNA, the CDR3 is TGTGCCAGCAGCTTATCGGGACAGGGGTTTTTGCAGTACTTC. Translation: CASSLSGQGFLQYF.

J is TRBJ2-6 and V is TRBV10-3; D is perhaps TRBD2 (5 bases). This CDR3 is 15 amino acids long. V shed 6 bases and J shed 0 bases, with 9 bases lying between them. In germline, CDR1 is ENHRY, CDR2 SYGVKD. CDR3 DNA sequence: TGTGCCATCAGATCGGGGAGCTCTGGGGCCAACGTCCTGACTTTC. Translating gives CAIRSGSSGANVLTF.

This chain joins TRBV6-5 and TRBJ2-7, with D tentatively TRBD2 (5 bases). CDR3 size: 15 residues. Trimming took off 0 bases at V and 4 bases at J, with 13 bases between the two ends. Per the germline V gene, CDR1 is MNHEY and CDR2 is SVGAGI. The CDR3 DNA sequence: TGTGCCAGCAGTTACTCGACGGGAACCCTTTACGAGCAGTACTTC. Protein sequence: CASSYSTGTLYEQYF.

The rearrangement links TRBV2 to TRBJ2-5; D might be TRBD2 (5 bases). CDR3 length equals 15 residues. V lost 6 bases to trimming and J lost 1 base, with 15 bases between them. The V gene's germline CDR1 is SNHLY and CDR2 FYNNEI. The CDR3 bases are TGTGCCAGCAGCCCCTCGGGAACTACCCAAGAGACCCAGTACTTC. This translates into CASSPSGTTQETQYF. The full variable domain, its missing parts supplied by reference TRBV2 and TRBJ2-5, is EPEVTQTPSHQVTQMGQEVILRCVPISNHLYFYWYRQILGQKVEFLVSFYNNEISEKSEIFDDQFSVERPDGSNFTLKIRSTKLEDSAMYFCASSPSGTTQETQYFGPGTRLLVL.

The CDR3 nucleotides read TGCGCCAGCAGCCAAAGGGACAGGGGGGAAGATACGCAGTATTTT. Amino acids: CASSQRDRGEDTQYF. The gene calls are TRBV5-1 and TRBJ2-3; TRBD1 agrees at 11 bases. The CDR3 is 15 residues long. V dropped 4 bases and J dropped 5; count of bases not matched to a gene: 6. Germline lookup yields CDR1 SGHRS and CDR2 YFSETQ.

J is TRBJ2-6 and V is TRBV2; D is unclear. CDR3 length: 16 amino acids. Germline V CDR1 and CDR2: SNHLY, FYNNEI. Trimming pared 5 bases from V and 0 bases from J, leaving 11 bases between. Here the CDR3 reads CASSPLRSSGANVLTF. CDR3 DNA sequence: TGTGCCAGCAGTCCCTTGCGGAGCTCTGGGGCCAACGTCCTGACTTTC.